This T cell receptor (beta chain) appears in the sequencing data of a study of blood T cell repertoires in COVID-19. Overall study: PBMCs, B-cell-depleted T cells, or T cells provided the cDNA or gDNA that made up the material.

Trimming stripped 4 bases from V and 4 bases from J, with 5 bases between. The CDR3 length is 11 residues. Germline V gene data show CDR1 as KGHSH and CDR2 as LQKENI. Some clones are missing from TCRdb's copy, which holds only in-frame ones; the method was immunoSEQ multiplex PCR. Of some 150,000 clones listed, 86% were seen once; the top ten hold 7.5% to 8.5%. The J gene is TRBJ2-7, the V gene TRBV18, with D hard to call. The sequenced sample was peripheral blood. This receptor was obtained from a woman in her fifties or sixties with acute or convalescent COVID-19. The CDR3 sequence is CASSLEYEQYF. DNA for the CDR3: TGTGCCAGCTCACTAGAATACGAGCAGTACTTC.